The 18 T cell receptor beta chains below all came from one sample that was sequenced in a study of long-term antiretroviral therapy in people with HIV. The run of the v3.0 immunoSEQ assay was at survey level. Repertoires were generated with immunoSEQ multiplex PCR, while TCRdb's copy carries only in-frame clones and drops some. The table records nearly 11,000 clones, under 80% of them present only once. The material sequenced was unsorted PBMCs, taken at the start of antiretroviral therapy, before treatment. The receptor set was obtained from a man aged 30 to 45 with HIV.

The chain carries TRBV4-1 and TRBJ2-2; 10 nucleotides line up with TRBD2. Germline lookup yields CDR1 MGHRA and CDR2 YSYEKL. The ends lost 1 base at V and 0 bases at J; junction bases unmatched: 5. The CDR3 spans 18 residues. The CDR3: CASSQGPGLATNTGELFF. The CDR3 DNA reads TGCGCCAGCAGCCAAGGGCCGGGACTAGCGACGAACACCGGGGAGCTGTTTTTT.

The chain uses TRBV7-6 and TRBJ2-7; D unresolved. The length of the CDR3 is 14 residues. V gave up 6 bases and J gave up 2 bases, with 14 bases separating them. Germline V gene lookup returns CDR1 SGHVS and CDR2 FNYEAQ. The CDR3 region has the DNA TGTGCCAGCAGTCCCTCGCCAGGACCCTACGAGCAGTACTTC. Its translation: CASSPSPGPYEQYF.

V usage is TRBV7-9 and J usage is TRBJ2-7; possible D gene TRBD1, 6 bases. Germline V lookup: CDR1 SEHNR, CDR2 FQNEAQ (reference sequence). Trimming pared 2 bases from V and 3 bases from J, leaving 11 bases between. There are 14 residues in the CDR3. The CDR3 DNA sequence: TGTGCCAGCAGCTTATTTGACAGGAACTACGAGCAGTACTTC. It codes for CASSLFDRNYEQYF. The full variable domain, in which reference TRBV7-9 and TRBJ2-7 provide the parts outside the CDR3, is DTGVSQNPRHKITKRGQNVTFRCDPISEHNRLYWYRQTLGQGPEFLTYFQNEAQLEKSRLLSDRFSAERPKGSFSTLEIQRTEQGDSAMYLCASSLFDRNYEQYFGPGTRLTVT.

The chain employs TRBV14 and TRBJ2-3, with TRBD1 identical over 11 bases. V trimming: 3 bases; J trimming: 2 bases; junction bases outside the gene matches: 7. The CDR3 is 17 amino acids. Germline values: CDR1 SGHDN, CDR2 FVKESK. CDR3 nucleotide sequence: TGTGCCAGCAGCCAGGACAGGGGGCCTTTACTCACAGATACGCAGTATTTT. Its protein product is CASSQDRGPLLTDTQYF. Full variable domain (missing parts from reference TRBV14 and TRBJ2-3): EAGVTQFPSHSVIEKGQTVTLRCDPISGHDNLYWYRRVMGKEIKFLLHFVKESKQDESGMPNNRFLAERTGGTYSTLKVQPAELEDSGVYFCASSQDRGPLLTDTQYFGPGTRLTVL.

V usage is TRBV5-1 and J usage is TRBJ1-4; D not resolved. Looked up from germline, CDR1 is SGHRS and CDR2 is YFSETQ. The ends were cut back, 0 bases at V and 0 bases at J, with 6 bases in the middle. There are 15 residues in the CDR3. The CDR3 DNA sequence: TGCGCCAGCAGCTTGGAAAGTTCAACTAATGAAAAACTGTTTTTT. Translation gives CASSLESSTNEKLFF.

The chain has TRBV9 and TRBJ1-1; 7 nucleotides match TRBD1. Losses at the gene ends were 2 bases for V and 6 bases for J; bases not matched to a gene: 10. This CDR3 is 15 amino acids long. Per germline, CDR1 SGDLS and CDR2 YYNGEE. The CDR3 nucleotides are TGTGCCAGCAGCGTCCGGGACAGAGGAAACCCTGAAGCTTTCTTT. Its translation: CASSVRDRGNPEAFF.

This clone was recorded once. CDR3 protein: CAWRPPGGFYEQYF. The CDR3 DNA reads as TGTGCCTGGAGACCGCCAGGGGGTTTCTACGAGCAGTACTTC. This sequence joins TRBV30 and TRBJ2-7; 7 bases map to TRBD1. CDR3 length equals 14 residues. V lost 3 bases, J lost 3 bases, and 8 bases stayed unmatched. Germline assignment: CDR1 GTSNPN and CDR2 SVGIG (reference sequence).

This clone occurred once. The V gene is TRBV5-1, the J gene TRBJ2-5; 10 bases map to TRBD1. Germline V gene sequence: CDR1 SGHRS, CDR2 YFSETQ. V shed 1 base, J shed 4 bases, and the junction held 13 bases outside the gene matches. This CDR3 has 18 amino acids. This CDR3 reads CASSLTFRTGGLPETQYF. The CDR3 coding sequence is TGCGCCAGCAGCTTGACTTTCAGGACAGGGGGGCTCCCAGAGACCCAGTACTTC.

Sample share makes this clone medium-sized. This sequence joins TRBV7-2 and TRBJ1-1; D ambiguous. Germline-derived CDR1 and CDR2 are SGHTA and FQGNSA. The CDR3 extends over 11 amino acids. V was cut by 3 bases and J by 8 bases, with 7 bases left in between. CDR3 sequence reads: CASSFGREAFF. CDR3 DNA: TGTGCCAGCAGCTTCGGCAGGGAAGCTTTCTTT.

This chain uses TRBV28 with TRBJ2-3; 9 bases map to TRBD2. V was clipped by 6 bases and J by 6 bases; unmatched bases: 10. CDR1 is MDHEN, CDR2 SYDVKM, per germline. The CDR3 runs to 15 residues. The CDR3 DNA reads as TGTGCCAGCAGAGGTCTGGCGGGAGGGAGGGATACGCAGTATTTT. Protein sequence: CASRGLAGGRDTQYF.

The chain carries TRBV11-1 and TRBJ2-5; 7 positions match TRBD2. Trimming removed 7 bases from V and 5 bases from J; junction bases left unmatched: 7. The germline gives CDR1 SGHAT, CDR2 FQDESV (reference sequence). There are 13 residues in the CDR3. The CDR3, as DNA: TGTGCCAGCACCGTCCCCGGGGGGGAGACCCAGTACTTC. Amino acids: CASTVPGGETQYF.

The CDR3 sequence: CASSWGQGSTEAFF. As DNA, the CDR3 is TGTGCCAGTAGCTGGGGACAGGGGAGCACTGAAGCTTTCTTT. This chain connects TRBV19 to TRBJ1-1, with 10 bases lining up with TRBD1. The trim removed 6 bases at V and 4 bases at J, leaving 5 bases unmatched. This CDR3 is built from 14 residues. From germline, CDR1 is LNHDA and CDR2 SQIVND (reference sequence). Using reference TRBV19 and TRBJ1-1 for the parts outside the CDR3, the full variable domain is DGGITQSPKYLFRKEGQNVTLSCEQNLNHDAMYWYRQDPGQGLRLIYYSQIVNDFQKGDIAEGYSVSREKKESFPLTVTSAQKNPTAFYLCASSWGQGSTEAFFGQGTRLTVV.

The chain is built from TRBV19 and TRBJ2-1; 7 bases map to TRBD2. This CDR3 spans 16 amino acids. V was pared by 2 bases and J by 4 bases, with 8 bases of the junction left unmatched. Per the germline V gene, CDR1 is LNHDA and CDR2 is SQIVND (reference sequence). The CDR3: CASSIYGGGPYNEQFF. CDR3 coding DNA: TGTGCCAGTAGTATATACGGCGGGGGACCTTACAATGAGCAGTTCTTC.

The J gene is TRBJ2-5, the V gene TRBV27, with TRBD2 identical over 12 bases. The CDR3 contains 16 residues. Germline values: CDR1 MNHEY, CDR2 SMNVEV (reference sequence). V shed 5 bases and J 2 bases; nucleotides not matched to a gene: 6. The CDR3 sequence is CASSGRTSGAQETQYF. The CDR3 region has the DNA TGTGCCAGCAGTGGGCGGACTAGCGGGGCACAAGAGACCCAGTACTTC.

Only one count was recorded for this clone. The junction shows a germline mismatch at one end, possibly a read error. The V call is TRBV20-1, the J call TRBJ2-1; the D is unclear. Germline CDR1 reads DFQATT; CDR2 reads SNEGSKA (reference sequence). The CDR3 loop spans 10 amino acids. The CDR3 region is CSARDNEQFF. DNA for the CDR3: TGCAGTGCCAGAGACAATGAGCAGTTCTTC.

The chain carries TRBV5-1 and TRBJ2-1, with D possibly matching TRBD2 (7 bases). Trimming took 7 bases from V and 7 from J, leaving 12 bases between them. This CDR3 spans 12 amino acids. Looked up from germline, CDR1 is SGHRS and CDR2 is YFSETQ. The CDR3 nucleotides read TGCGCCAGCTTAGGGGGGGAAAATGAGCAGTTCTTC. Amino acid sequence: CASLGGENEQFF.

This chain links TRBV5-1 with TRBJ1-1, with D perhaps TRBD1 (5 bases). From germline, CDR1 is SGHRS and CDR2 YFSETQ. Trimming removed 4 bases at V and 4 bases at J, with 11 bases between. There are 13 residues in the CDR3. DNA of the CDR3: TGCGCCAGCAGCACGGCAGGGATCACTGAAGCTTTCTTT. Its protein is CASSTAGITEAFF.

This clone appeared a single time. The V and J genes are TRBV27 and TRBJ2-5, with 8 bases identical to TRBD2. Germline values: CDR1 MNHEY, CDR2 SMNVEV (reference sequence). The CDR3 is 16 residues long. V lost 7 bases and J lost 2; bases outside the gene matches: 12. The CDR3 DNA sequence: TGTGCCAGCACCGCCACCCCGGGACTAGGACAAGAGACCCAGTACTTC. It is translated as CASTATPGLGQETQYF.